This T cell receptor beta chain was sequenced during a study of neurological immune-mediated disorders. This clonotype was observed at least ten times. What it binds is unknown. The junction and the germline gene differ at one end; a read error may be behind it. The length of the CDR3 is 14 residues. CDR1 DFQATT and CDR2 SNEGSKA come from the germline V gene (reference sequence). 5'RACE employing 10-nucleotide random UMIs yielded the cDNA. Sequencing runs each generated in excess of 190 million TCR-beta sequences derived from 15-18 subjects. A single record per CDR3 protein comes from TCRdb applying MiXCR to the 5' RACE reads. This table has tens of thousands of distinct CDR3 sequences, about 5.5% appearing once. Findings of the study overall: No expanded-clone CDR3 amino acid sequence recurred across subjects, suggesting private TCR-beta repertoires.

The material sequenced was PBMCs. This clonotype originated in a woman aged 30 to 39 with multiple sclerosis. V usage is TRBV20-1 and J usage is TRBJ2-3, with no clear D. The CDR3 DNA follows: TGCAGTGCCAGAGGAGCCTCCATCGCAGATACGCAGTATTTT. Translation: CSARGASIADTQYF.